The source of this TCR beta chain is a study of T-cell memory formation after mild COVID-19. The study's findings and limits: CD4+ contracting clones were found mainly in CM and EM, and CD8+ ones in EMRA.

Germline loops: CDR1 LGHDT, CDR2 YNNKEL (reference sequence). This CDR3 has 16 residues. Trimming pared 3 bases from V and 1 base from J, leaving 15 bases between. Remarks on this clonotype: Antigen: not known.

TCRdb used MiXCR to reprocess the 5' RACE reads, holding one entry per CDR3 protein. The table includes hundreds of thousands of distinct CDR3 sequences, about 24% detected once. This sequence was found in an adult woman who had mild COVID-19 (a few samples of this study predate the infection). Cell type and time point are not known. The chain is built from TRBV3-1 and TRBJ2-5; maybe TRBD1 (6 bases). The source material was PBMCs or a T cell subset sorted from them (not recorded which). CDR3 in DNA: TGTGCCAGCAGCCATCTGAAGGGCAGGGGCCAAGAGACCCAGTACTTC. Its protein is CASSHLKGRGQETQYF.